This T cell receptor (beta chain) originates from a study of blood T cell repertoires in COVID-19. Study information: PBMCs, B-cell-depleted T cells, or T cells were the source of the cDNA or gDNA that made up the material.

The CDR3 extends over 15 amino acids. Germline V CDR1 and CDR2: DFQATT, SNEGSKA (reference sequence). The V and J ends lost 3 bases and 6 bases respectively, with 18 bases between them. Only in-frame clones appear in the TCRdb table, and some are missing; sequencing was by immunoSEQ multiplex PCR. This table has roughly 230,000 clones, about 88% appearing once. The TCR sequence derives from a man aged 35-49 years with acute or convalescent COVID-19. Material: peripheral blood. The rearrangement uses TRBV20-1 and TRBJ2-1; weak D call: TRBD1 (6 bases). CDR3 sequence: CSASKGSAGANEQFF. In DNA, the CDR3 is TGCAGTGCTAGTAAAGGATCGGCAGGGGCCAATGAGCAGTTCTTC.